A selection of T cell receptor beta chains follows, all from one sample in a study of CD8 T cells in Susac syndrome. TCRdb analysed the immunoSEQ multiplex PCR reads with MiXCR anew, one entry per CDR3 protein. The sample has 100,000 or so distinct CDR3 sequences; 85% to 95% are singletons. The sample was CD8+ T cells from PBMCs. These receptors came from a human donor in good health. The CDR3 runs from the conserved cysteine through the conserved F or W.

V: TRBV20-1
CDR3: CSAGLHNSNQPQHF

V: TRBV7-8
CDR3: CASSPGSRQKDTQYF

V: TRBV5-1
CDR3: CASSLGQETYEQYF

V: TRBV7-8
CDR3: CAGGLAGGLGELFF

V: TRBV5-1
CDR3: CASSRDAATGGAQYF

V: TRBV29-1
CDR3: CSYIRHRLTEAFF

V: TRBV6-2/TRBV6-3
CDR3: CASSLTTGHGYTF

V: TRBV13
CDR3: CASSPRTSGPSRKLTDTQYF

V: TRBV24-1
CDR3: CATSDSSGGTNTGELFF

V: TRBV5-6
CDR3: CASSLALPSRGFGYTF

V: TRBV5-6
CDR3: CASSLEDTGTDTQYF

V: TRBV15
CDR3: CATSPPPPILNTEAFF

V: TRBV2
CDR3: CASSQGTFDYEQYF

V: TRBV12-3/TRBV12-4
CDR3: CASSRPGQNYGYTF

V: TRBV29-1
CDR3: CSVGAVSYGYTF

V: TRBV19
CDR3: CASSIDTASTDTQYF

V: TRBV19
CDR3: CASGRTGDYEQYF